The sequence of this TCR beta chain was determined in a study of beta chain features in type 1 diabetes. Isolated RNA was reverse transcribed in full, so expressed TCRB transcripts were sequenced. Repertoires were generated with immunoSEQ multiplex PCR, while TCRdb's copy carries only in-frame clones and drops some. The sample has some 200,000 clones, approximately 10% seen once. After removal of 2 bases from V and 8 bases from J, the junction contained 8 bases not matched to a gene. The germline CDR1 and CDR2 sequences are MDHEN and SYDVKM. CDR3 length equals 15 residues. The sample holds many counts of this clone.

This TCR came from a man between 18 and 35 years old in good health. Specimen: central memory CD4+ T cells from blood. The chain links TRBV28 to TRBJ2-1; 8 bases are shared with TRBD1. CDR3 nucleotides: TGTGCCAGCAGTTTACCAGGGGGCGCGGGTGATGAGCAGTTCTTC. Translation: CASSLPGGAGDEQFF.